This note documents a single T cell receptor beta chain sequence. As yet, its antigen is unknown. Among all donors, each was a healthy Caucasian. Carrying unique molecular identifiers, the cDNA also gained a universal primer site through template switching. TCRdb fed the 5' RACE reads into MiXCR, producing one record per CDR3 protein. The sample has 1,800,000 or so distinct CDR3 sequences; roughly 35% are singletons. The sample belongs to a study of identical twins. The CDR3 covers 14 residues. J was trimmed by 3 bases and V by 6 bases; bases with no gene match: 10. Germline assignment: CDR1 DFQATT and CDR2 SNEGSKA (reference sequence). Findings and caveats of the study: Some out-of-frame alpha sequences were shared by twins, and these showed excess low generation probability. Fewer insertions were carried by abundant cord blood beta clonotypes, but none was seen in memory repertoires.

The receptor comes from a newborn girl in good health. Source material: cord blood. This sequence joins TRBV20-1 and TRBJ1-1, with 7 bases identical to TRBD1. In DNA, the CDR3 is TGCAGTGCCAACAGGGGTCCTGGGGACACTGAAGCTTTCTTT. Translating gives CSANRGPGDTEAFF.